The TCR beta chain under discussion was sequenced for a study of blood T cell repertoires in COVID-19. Using immunoSEQ multiplex PCR, the repertoire was profiled, and TCRdb retains in-frame clones only, with some absent. The sample has around 60,000 clones, around 83% seen once. V shed 3 bases, J shed 3 bases, and the junction held 5 bases outside the gene matches. The V gene's germline CDR1 is SGHNT and CDR2 YYREEE (reference sequence). This CDR3 is 16 amino acids long. This receptor was obtained from a woman between 55 and 75 years old with acute or convalescent COVID-19. This sequence joins TRBV5-4 and TRBJ1-6, with 8 bases that match TRBD1. Input material: peripheral blood. The CDR3 DNA follows: TGTGCCAGCAGCTCGATACAGGGGGACTATAATTCACCCCTCCACTTT. Amino acids: CASSSIQGDYNSPLHF.